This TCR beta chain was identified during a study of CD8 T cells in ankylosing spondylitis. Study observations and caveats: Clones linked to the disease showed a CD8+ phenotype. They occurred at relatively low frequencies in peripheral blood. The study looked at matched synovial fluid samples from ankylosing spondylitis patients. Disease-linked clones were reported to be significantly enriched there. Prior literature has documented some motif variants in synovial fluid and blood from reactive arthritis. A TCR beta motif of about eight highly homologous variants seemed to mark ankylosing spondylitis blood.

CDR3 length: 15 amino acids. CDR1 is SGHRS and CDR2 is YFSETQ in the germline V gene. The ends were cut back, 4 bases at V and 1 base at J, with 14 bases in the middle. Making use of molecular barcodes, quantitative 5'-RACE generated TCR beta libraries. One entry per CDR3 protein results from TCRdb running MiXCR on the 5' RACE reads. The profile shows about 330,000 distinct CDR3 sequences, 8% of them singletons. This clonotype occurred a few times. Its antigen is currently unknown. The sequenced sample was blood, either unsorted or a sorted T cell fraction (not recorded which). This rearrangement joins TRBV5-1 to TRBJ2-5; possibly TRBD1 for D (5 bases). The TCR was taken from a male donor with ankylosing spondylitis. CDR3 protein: CASSPDQGVQETQYF. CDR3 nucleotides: TGCGCCAGCAGCCCAGACCAGGGTGTCCAAGAGACCCAGTACTTC.